The next 2 T cell receptor beta chains were all read from a single sample in a study of cytomegalovirus exposure and HLA in healthy donors. 13 Jbeta primers and 60 Vbeta primers were used for the PCR. Sequencing used immunoSEQ multiplex PCR; TCRdb keeps in-frame clones, though not all of them. The table has about 40,000 clones, 82% seen once. The source material was PBMCs. The receptors were sampled from a woman younger than 30 in good health and CMV-seropositive.

The chain is built from TRBV7-8 and TRBJ2-1; 10 bases fit TRBD2. Germline V gene data show CDR1 as SGHVS and CDR2 as FQNEAQ. The trim removed 1 base at V and 5 bases at J, leaving 11 bases unmatched. The CDR3 is 18 residues long. The CDR3 spells CASSLVPSGSLIHNEQFF. DNA of the CDR3: TGTGCCAGCAGCTTAGTCCCTAGCGGGAGTTTGATCCACAATGAGCAGTTCTTC.

This chain joins TRBV6-5 and TRBJ2-7, with 7 positions matching TRBD1. Germline CDR1 and CDR2: MNHEY and SVGAGI. V lost 7 bases, J lost 2 bases, and 8 bases stayed unmatched. The CDR3 totals 14 residues. Here the CDR3 reads CASKPGQKAYEQYF. The CDR3 DNA reads as TGTGCCAGCAAACCGGGACAGAAAGCCTACGAGCAGTACTTC.